The clone carrying this T cell receptor (beta chain) appeared once. A much larger clone differs from this one at a single base, so this may be a read error. The source of the sample is a study of tumor and adjacent non-tumor tissue in lung cancer. The overall study: Patients comprised about a dozen adenocarcinoma, a couple of squamous cell carcinoma and 1 small cell lung cancer.

The library came from three nested PCR rounds adapted from ARM-PCR protocols. TCRdb recomputed calls from the multiplex PCR reads with MiXCR, one row per CDR3 protein. This sample carries approximately 140,000 distinct CDR3 sequences, around 67% of them seen once, and the ten largest clones take around a sixth. RNA was extracted from bulk tissue without any cell sorting. Newly diagnosed lung cancer patients had thoracic surgery in China, August–late 2014, without prior chemotherapy. Germline V gene data show CDR1 as MNHNS and CDR2 as SASEGT. The CDR3 loop spans 12 amino acids. The ends were cut back, 3 bases at V and 6 bases at J, with 8 bases in the middle.

This chain links TRBV6-1 with TRBJ1-1; no clear D gene. This TCR derives from a man aged 60 to 69 with small cell lung cancer. The sample comprised lung tumor tissue. In DNA, the CDR3 is TGTGCCAGCAGTGAGAGATTCGCTGAAGCTTTCTTT. As protein: CASSERFAEAFF.